Listed here is a single T cell receptor (beta chain). The sample comes from a study of blood T cell repertoires in COVID-19. About the research overall: From T cells, B-cell-depleted T cells, or PBMCs came the material, which was cDNA or gDNA.

The CDR3 length is 13 residues. Trimming cost V 6 bases and J 7 bases, with 12 bases left between them. CDR1 MNHEY and CDR2 SVGEGT come from the germline V gene. Using immunoSEQ multiplex PCR, the repertoire was profiled, and TCRdb retains in-frame clones only, with some absent. Among 250,000 to 350,000 clones listed, 80% to 85% were seen once. Source material: peripheral blood. This chain links TRBV6-2 or TRBV6-3 with TRBJ2-2; D call uncertain. The receptor was isolated from a person aged 65-85 years with COVID-19, enrolled during active disease. The DNA for the CDR3 is TGTGCCAGCAGCAAAACTCGAAGCGGGGAGCTGTTTTTT. Its translation is CASSKTRSGELFF.